This T cell receptor beta chain originates from a study of shared clonotypes between healthy human individuals. Study findings and constraints: Investigators collected only blood, and repertoires in tissues likely differ.

Using approximately 200 ng DNA, some 30,000 T cell genomes, the sorted-subset replicate PCRs were run. Authors' processing steps: Junction-only immunoSEQ sequences carried no quality scores, so filtering differed. Some clones are missing from TCRdb's copy, which holds only in-frame ones; the method was immunoSEQ multiplex PCR. That table gives V, J and clone size, and the DNA gave D and trimming. The sample gives about 1 million clones, about 75% of which show up once; approximately 1.5% is in the top ten. From germline, CDR1 is MNHNY and CDR2 SVGAGI (reference sequence). The V and J ends lost 6 bases and 1 base respectively, with 9 bases between them. The CDR3 length is 14 residues. With regard to this clone: What it binds is unknown.

Subsets obtained from CD4+ cells comprised CD45RA+ naive and CD45RA-negative memory cells. This chain uses TRBV6-6 with TRBJ2-2; D unclear. Sequencing input: memory CD4+ T cells sorted from blood. The sample's subset: CD45RA-negative fraction. The source of this sequence is a man between 18 and 29 years old in good health. The CDR3 DNA follows: TGTGCCAGCAGCCAGAGTAGGAACACCGGGGAGCTGTTTTTT. It translates to CASSQSRNTGELFF.